This T cell receptor (beta chain) was retrieved from a study of T cell repertoires and HLA-DP antigens. Study overall: The donors, ranging 18-to-29 to 60-to-69 years, included a couple of males and one female.

Germline loops: CDR1 SGHTA, CDR2 FQGNSA. CDR3 length equals 14 residues. V gave up 0 bases and J gave up 3 bases, with 5 bases separating them. After 15 days' expansion, CD4+ cells were restimulated less than 25 h with HeLa expressing allogeneic DPB1. HeLa stimulator cells carried retrovirally transduced HLA-DPA1/DPB1, HLA-DM, invariant chain and CD80. The PCR primers covered 54 TRBV and 13 TRBJ segments. The assay was immunoSEQ multiplex PCR, and TCRdb's table has in-frame clones only and misses some. The data hold around 1,400 clones, with around two thirds observed a single time. This clone turned up a few times.

The source is a man between 60 and 70 years old in good health and CMV-seronegative. The sequenced sample was CD137- CD4+ T cells from cultured PBMCs. The chain is built from TRBV7-2 and TRBJ1-4; D not certain. The CDR3 loop reads CASSLARANEKLFF. In nucleotides, the CDR3 is TGTGCCAGCAGCTTAGCGAGGGCTAATGAAAAACTGTTTTTT.